This T cell receptor beta chain was sequenced for a study of shared clonotypes between healthy human individuals. Overall study: The donor group consisted of two women and three men, aged 18 to 49.

As regards this clone: Its antigen is not known.

Study results and caveats: Against clonotypes common to all four donors, non-shared ones had lower generation probabilities.

The authors distributed each subset's genomic DNA evenly over several immunoSEQ plates. Sequencing was performed with immunoSEQ multiplex PCR; in TCRdb, only in-frame clones are kept and a portion is missing. The sample lists around 200,000 clones; about 66% were seen once. The CDR3 contains 16 residues. CDR1 is ENHRY and CDR2 is SYGVKD in the germline V gene. Losses at the gene ends were 3 bases for V and 3 bases for J; bases not matched to a gene: 4. HIV-negative, healthy adults without recent acute infections or vaccinations were the donors. This clonotype was sampled from a man aged 25-45 years in good health. This sequence joins TRBV10-3 and TRBJ2-1; 11 bases are a match to TRBD2. The sequencing sample was made of memory CD4+ T cells sorted from blood. Subset here: CD45RA-negative fraction. The CDR3 region is CAISESLAGVYNEQFF. CDR3 coding DNA: TGTGCCATCAGTGAATCACTAGCGGGAGTCTACAATGAGCAGTTCTTC.